This is a list of T cell receptor beta chains from one sample in a study of T cells in Graves' hyperthyroidism and ophthalmopathy. MiXCR was run by TCRdb on the multiplex PCR reads, yielding one entry per CDR3 protein. The sample carries 250,000 to 300,000 distinct CDR3 sequences, roughly an eighth recorded once. The source material was blood. The source is a woman aged 40 to 50 with Graves' hyperthyroidism. Both conserved end residues are part of each CDR3. A D gene is named only where the DNA matches it firmly.

J gene	V gene	D gene	CDR3 protein
TRBJ2-1	TRBV28	-	CASSFASANEQFF
TRBJ2-1	TRBV6-1	TRBD1	CASSDGQGAFDEQFF
TRBJ2-2	TRBV7-8	TRBD1	CASSSASGTANTGELFF
TRBJ2-1	TRBV18	-	CASSPPQGGSYNEQFF
TRBJ2-2	TRBV7-2	TRBD2	CASSTSGGGGLFF
TRBJ1-6	TRBV28	-	CASSFISESPLHF
TRBJ1-6	TRBV6-6	TRBD1	CASSYDRGRSPLHF
TRBJ2-3	TRBV20-1	-	CSARPWEGDGDTQYF
TRBJ1-1	TRBV18	-	CASSPRQEPTEAFF
TRBJ2-7	TRBV6-1	TRBD2	CASSRGAGAGEQYF
TRBJ2-2	TRBV11-2	-	CANSSPSRAASGELFF
TRBJ2-3	TRBV24-1	-	CATSDIDADTQYF
TRBJ1-5	TRBV6-6	-	CASSYPGGQPQHF
TRBJ1-5	TRBV10-3	TRBD1	CASWTGLVNQPQHF
TRBJ1-5	TRBV28	-	CASSSIQGMIQPQHF
TRBJ2-1	TRBV27	TRBD2	CASSTTSGRAGEQFF
TRBJ2-7	TRBV7-8	TRBD1	CASSPGTGYSYEQYF
TRBJ1-6	TRBV27	TRBD1	CASRNRPGQGSSPLHF
TRBJ1-6	TRBV9	-	CASSANNSPLHF
TRBJ2-3	TRBV2	TRBD2	CASSELAGGGDTQYF
TRBJ2-1	TRBV28	TRBD1	CASSPPDRVGEQFF
TRBJ2-2	TRBV12-3/TRBV12-4	TRBD1	CASNIYDRVETGELFF
TRBJ1-4	TRBV2	-	CASSASGSTNEKLFF
TRBJ2-2	TRBV15	-	CATSRDRAAGELFF
TRBJ1-5	TRBV7-8	-	CASSLAASPNQPQHF
TRBJ2-2	TRBV7-9	-	CASSPGGGELFF
TRBJ2-7	TRBV3-1	-	CASSPPGQYEQYF
TRBJ2-2	TRBV5-6	TRBD2	CASSRRRLAGEDTGELFF